Listed here is a single T cell receptor (beta chain). Its antigen is not identified. This sample stems from a study of neoadjuvant nivolumab and ipilimumab in lung cancer. In the study overall: Patients got nivolumab 3 mg/kg on days 1, 15 and 29; combination added ipilimumab 1 mg/kg day 1.

V was clipped by 4 bases and J by 0 bases, with 11 bases between them. CDR3 length: 14 amino acids. The germline gives CDR1 SGHRS, CDR2 YFSETQ. Study results and limitations: Blood richness before therapy tracked richness in tumors resected after neoadjuvant therapy. TCR clonality did not significantly correlate with pathologic tumor regression. TCR richness and clonality were higher in tumors than adjacent uninvolved lung.

Profiling relied on immunoSEQ multiplex PCR, and the TCRdb table lists in-frame clones only, not all of them. The repertoire holds roughly 7,300 clones, with 75% to 90% as singletons. The rearrangement uses TRBV5-1 and TRBJ2-7, with D tentatively TRBD1 (5 bases). The TCR originated in an adult with non-small cell lung cancer. This sample comprised tumor tissue, obtained after neoadjuvant nivolumab, alone or with ipilimumab, at or shortly before surgery. The CDR3 spells CASSAATDSYEQYF. CDR3 sequence (DNA): TGCGCCAGCAGCGCGGCGACAGACTCCTACGAGCAGTACTTC.